Listed here are 31 T cell receptor beta chains from one sample, sequenced in a study of T cell changes during pregnancy in multiple sclerosis. The table came from immunoSEQ multiplex PCR; TCRdb's copy has only in-frame clones and leaves some out. This table has 95,000 to 100,000 clones, 91% appearing once. Specimen: peripheral blood, collected in the second trimester of pregnancy. These receptors were obtained from a female donor with multiple sclerosis, enrolled in a pregnancy study.

The chain is built from TRBV2 and TRBJ2-3; tentative D call: TRBD1 (6 bases). The V end lost 3 bases, the J end lost 2 bases, and 12 bases lay between the germline ends. This CDR3 comprises 15 residues. The V gene's germline CDR1 is SNHLY and CDR2 FYNNEI. The CDR3: CASSDSQGFTDTQYF. The CDR3 DNA sequence: TGTGCCAGCAGTGACTCGCAGGGGTTCACAGATACGCAGTATTTT.

V usage is TRBV7-9 and J usage is TRBJ2-3, with 14 bases aligning to TRBD2. Germline CDR1 and CDR2: SEHNR and FQNEAQ (reference sequence). The CDR3 totals 17 residues. The J segment lost 4 bases and the V segment lost 3 bases, leaving 6 bases of the junction unmatched. The CDR3 region is CASSLGLAGAGADTQYF. DNA for the CDR3: TGTGCCAGCAGCTTGGGACTAGCGGGAGCAGGCGCAGATACGCAGTATTTT.

The rearrangement uses TRBV11-2 and TRBJ2-3; 7 bases agree with TRBD2. CDR1 is SGHAT, CDR2 FQNNGV, per germline. The CDR3 is 16 amino acids. The trim removed 4 bases at V and 4 bases at J, leaving 11 bases unmatched. The chain's CDR3 is CASSSQGGSWADTQYF. DNA for the CDR3: TGTGCCAGCAGCTCTCAAGGCGGGAGTTGGGCAGATACGCAGTATTTT.

The rearrangement uses TRBV7-9 and TRBJ2-7, with TRBD2 matching 9 bases. Germline V gene sequence: CDR1 SEHNR, CDR2 FQNEAQ (reference sequence). V dropped 4 bases and J dropped 4; count of bases not matched to a gene: 8. The CDR3 contains 15 residues. CDR3 amino acids: CASSSTSGEAYEQYF. Here the CDR3 DNA reads TGTGCCAGCAGCTCGACTAGCGGAGAAGCGTACGAGCAGTACTTC.

The chain combines TRBV2 with TRBJ2-3; unclear D gene. Germline V gene lookup returns CDR1 SNHLY and CDR2 FYNNEI. This CDR3 region has 12 residues. V was shortened by 7 bases and J by 2 bases, with 7 bases between the two germline ends. CDR3 in amino acids: CASNPNTDTQYF. The CDR3 DNA is TGTGCCAGCAATCCTAACACAGATACGCAGTATTTT.

This sequence joins TRBV15 and TRBJ2-1, with 8 bases fitting TRBD1. There are 16 residues in the CDR3. Per the germline V gene, CDR1 is LNHNV and CDR2 is YYDKDF (reference sequence). The V gene end was trimmed by 5 bases and the J gene end by 1 base; junction bases not matched to a gene: 7. Written as DNA, the CDR3 is TGTGCCACCAGCGGAGGACAGGGTTGGTCCTACAATGAGCAGTTCTTC. Translating it yields CATSGGQGWSYNEQFF.

V usage is TRBV28 and J usage is TRBJ2-2; the match to TRBD1 covers 7 bases. The CDR3 covers 16 residues. Germline trimming cut 4 bases from V and 3 bases from J; bases unmatched to any gene: 8. The germline V gene encodes CDR1 MDHEN and CDR2 SYDVKM. This CDR3 reads CASSSSYRGYTGELFF. The CDR3 DNA is TGTGCCAGCAGTTCATCTTACAGGGGATACACCGGGGAGCTGTTTTTT.

This clone was seen a single time. The J gene is TRBJ2-1, the V gene TRBV6-1; a weak D match, TRBD2 (6 bases). V lost 7 bases and J 9 bases, leaving 19 bases between the germline ends. Germline V CDR1 and CDR2: MNHNS, SASEGT. This CDR3 contains 14 residues. Here the CDR3 reads CASIGPAQGGEQFF. CDR3 DNA: TGTGCCAGCATCGGACCAGCCCAGGGAGGTGAGCAGTTCTTC.

The rearrangement links TRBV4-1 to TRBJ2-4, with TRBD1 as a possible D gene (5 bases). CDR1 MGHRA and CDR2 YSYEKL come from the germline V gene. V dropped 0 bases and J dropped 9 bases, with 15 bases sitting between them. The CDR3 contains 15 residues. The CDR3 protein is CASSQDRRVWGIQYF. CDR3 nucleotide sequence: TGCGCCAGCAGCCAAGATCGCAGGGTCTGGGGCATTCAGTACTTC.

The chain couples TRBV2 to TRBJ2-7, with D possibly TRBD2 on 5 matching bases. V was pared by 11 bases and J by 3 bases, with 14 bases between. In germline, CDR1 is SNHLY, CDR2 FYNNEI. The CDR3 extends over 12 amino acids. CDR3 in amino acids: CASTGSNYEQYF. CDR3 coding DNA: TGTGCCTCAACGGGGAGTAACTACGAGCAGTACTTC.

Here the CDR3 DNA reads TGTGCCAGCTCACCGGGACAGGGAAGCAATCAGCCCCAGCATTTT. Protein product: CASSPGQGSNQPQHF. The V gene is TRBV18, the J gene TRBJ1-5, with TRBD1 identical over 9 bases. There are 15 residues in the CDR3. Trimming took 3 bases from V and 1 from J; bases not matched to a gene: 1. Germline V gene data show CDR1 as KGHSH and CDR2 as LQKENI.

This clone showed up just once. V usage is TRBV5-1 and J usage is TRBJ2-6, with 8 nucleotides matching TRBD2. Losses at the gene ends were 4 bases for V and 2 bases for J; bases not matched to a gene: 8. The germline V gene encodes CDR1 SGHRS and CDR2 YFSETQ. The CDR3 consists of 17 residues. CDR3 region: CASSPPTGGTGANVLTF. The CDR3 coding sequence is TGCGCCAGCAGCCCCCCCACGGGAGGGACTGGGGCCAACGTCCTGACTTTC.

This clone has just one count. The CDR3 loop reads CASSSLRAPFF. CDR3 DNA: TGTGCCAGCAGCTCCCTCAGGGCCCCTTTCTTT. This chain joins TRBV28 and TRBJ1-1, with D perhaps matching TRBD1 (5 bases). The ends were cut back, 6 bases at V and 12 bases at J, with 14 bases in the middle. The CDR3 runs to 11 residues. Germline V gene data show CDR1 as MDHEN and CDR2 as SYDVKM.

This clone has only one observation. This chain joins TRBV28 and TRBJ2-5, with 9 nucleotides matching TRBD2. The CDR3 spans 13 residues. Unmatched junction bases numbered 4, after V lost 6 bases and J lost 5 bases. Germline V gene data show CDR1 as MDHEN and CDR2 as SYDVKM. The CDR3, as DNA: TGTGCCAGCAGACTAGCGGGTAGGGAGACCCAGTACTTC. The encoded protein is CASRLAGRETQYF.

The V gene is TRBV19, the J gene TRBJ2-2; 7 bases line up with TRBD2. The germline CDR1 and CDR2 sequences are LNHDA and SQIVND (reference sequence). V lost 3 bases and J lost 5; bases outside the gene matches: 3. This CDR3 region has 14 residues. CDR3: CASSMLAVTGELFF. In DNA, the CDR3 is TGTGCCAGTAGTATGCTAGCGGTTACCGGGGAGCTGTTTTTT. The full variable domain, in which reference TRBV19 and TRBJ2-2 provide the parts outside the CDR3, is DGGITQSPKYLFRKEGQNVTLSCEQNLNHDAMYWYRQDPGQGLRLIYYSQIVNDFQKGDIAEGYSVSREKKESFPLTVTSAQKNPTAFYLCASSMLAVTGELFFGEGSRLTVL.

J is TRBJ2-5 and V is TRBV5-1; 8 bases are shared with TRBD1. V dropped 0 bases and J dropped 3; count of bases not matched to a gene: 13. The CDR3 is 18 amino acids. CDR1 and CDR2 (germline): SGHRS, YFSETQ. For the CDR3, the DNA is TGCGCCAGCAGCTTGGTGGGGGTGCGGGACAGGCAAAAAGAGACCCAGTACTTC. Protein sequence: CASSLVGVRDRQKETQYF.

The chain is built from TRBV4-2 and TRBJ2-5; 8 bases fit TRBD1. Germline V gene data show CDR1 as LGHNA and CDR2 as YNFKEQ. The CDR3 has 18 residues. The J segment lost 1 base and the V segment lost 3 bases, leaving 13 bases of the junction unmatched. DNA of the CDR3: TGTGCCAGCAGCCATTCCTCCGGGACAGGATTCCGCCAAGAGACCCAGTACTTC. This encodes CASSHSSGTGFRQETQYF.

V usage is TRBV28 and J usage is TRBJ1-1, with TRBD1 as a possible D gene (5 bases). This CDR3 has 14 amino acids. Germline CDR1 and CDR2: MDHEN and SYDVKM. V shed 6 bases and J shed 0 bases, with 11 bases lying between them. CDR3 residues: CASRGGTMNTEAFF. In DNA form, the CDR3 reads TGTGCCAGCAGGGGGGGGACTATGAACACTGAAGCTTTCTTT.

The V gene is TRBV28, the J gene TRBJ1-2; D gene ambiguous. The V end lost 5 bases, the J end lost 4 bases, and 14 bases lay between the germline ends. This CDR3 contains 14 residues. From germline, CDR1 is MDHEN and CDR2 SYDVKM. DNA of the CDR3: TGTGCCAGCAGTCCCAAGACACGTGCCTATGGCTACACCTTC. Residues: CASSPKTRAYGYTF.

The rearrangement links TRBV15 to TRBJ2-7; 9 bases line up with TRBD1. Germline V gene sequence: CDR1 LNHNV, CDR2 YYDKDF (reference sequence). The V segment lost 3 bases and the J segment 3 bases; nucleotides outside the gene matches: 6. The length of the CDR3 is 15 residues. CDR3 coding DNA: TGTGCCACCAGCAGTCGGGACAGGGAGGACTACGAGCAGTACTTC. It is translated as CATSSRDREDYEQYF.

This chain joins TRBV18 and TRBJ2-7; 8 bases fit TRBD2. Germline assignment: CDR1 KGHSH and CDR2 LQKENI. This CDR3 comprises 18 residues. The junction had 19 bases not matched to a gene; V was cut back by 3 bases and J by 6 bases. The CDR3 spells CASSPLGPGLASLLEQYF. CDR3 DNA sequence: TGTGCCAGCTCACCCCTCGGCCCCGGACTAGCCTCGCTTCTCGAGCAGTACTTC.

This clone was seen a single time. V gene TRBV28 combines with J gene TRBJ1-3, with 7 bases lining up with TRBD1. Germline CDR1 reads MDHEN; CDR2 reads SYDVKM. This CDR3 has 15 amino acids. Trimming at V came to 4 bases and at J to 2 bases, leaving 5 bases not matched to a gene. CDR3 coding DNA: TGTGCCAGCAGTTACACAGGGGTTGCTGGAAACACCATATATTTT. It encodes CASSYTGVAGNTIYF. The complete variable domain, with remaining parts taken from reference TRBV28 and TRBJ1-3, reads DVKVTQSSRYLVKRTGEKVFLECVQDMDHENMFWYRQDPGLGLRLIYFSYDVKMKEKGDIPEGYSVSREKKERFSLILESASTNQTSMYLCASSYTGVAGNTIYFGEGSWLTVV.

The chain has TRBV28 and TRBJ2-2, with 13 bases lining up with TRBD2. The germline V gene has CDR1 MDHEN and CDR2 SYDVKM. This CDR3 spans 15 amino acids. Germline trimming cut 5 bases from V and 7 bases from J; bases unmatched to any gene: 4. The CDR3 DNA is TGTGCCAGCAGTCACGGACTAGCGGGAGTCGGGGAGCTGTTTTTT. The encoded protein is CASSHGLAGVGELFF.

The chain has TRBV25-1 and TRBJ2-3; D unclear. This CDR3 has 15 amino acids. V was shortened by 5 bases and J by 0 bases, with 12 bases between the two germline ends. Germline V gene sequence: CDR1 MGHDK, CDR2 SYGVNS. In nucleotides, the CDR3 is TGTGCCAGCAGTACCCTGACACATAGCACAGATACGCAGTATTTT. It translates to CASSTLTHSTDTQYF.

The gene calls are TRBV19 and TRBJ1-1, with no clear D. This CDR3 has 14 residues. Trimming pared 7 bases from V and 2 bases from J, leaving 14 bases between. CDR1 is LNHDA and CDR2 is SQIVND in the germline V gene (reference sequence). This CDR3 is CASTKILPNTEAFF. The CDR3 DNA sequence: TGTGCCAGTACTAAAATCCTACCCAACACTGAAGCTTTCTTT.

The genes are TRBV7-2 and TRBJ1-2; tentative D call: TRBD1 (6 bases). CDR1 is SGHTA and CDR2 is FQGNSA in the germline V gene. V lost 0 bases, J lost 5 bases, and 13 bases lay in between. CDR3 length equals 15 residues. The CDR3 coding sequence is TGTGCCAGCAGCTTAGCGGCCCAGGGGATATATGGCTACACCTTC. It encodes CASSLAAQGIYGYTF.

The CDR3 is CASSLAGTSGLYNEQFF. CDR3 nucleotides: TGCGCCAGCAGCTTGGCCGGGACTAGCGGGTTATACAATGAGCAGTTCTTC. This chain uses TRBV5-1 with TRBJ2-1, with 12 positions matching TRBD2. Germline V CDR1 and CDR2: SGHRS, YFSETQ. CDR3 length equals 17 residues. Trimming removed 0 bases from V and 4 bases from J; junction bases left unmatched: 5.

The gene calls are TRBV6-6 and TRBJ2-7, with 7 bases that match TRBD1. Trimming cost V 7 bases and J 0 bases; bases outside gene matches: 6. This CDR3 has 14 residues. Per the germline V gene, CDR1 is MNHNY and CDR2 is SVGAGI (reference sequence). DNA of the CDR3: TGTGCCAGCACCGGGACAGTCAACTCCTACGAGCAGTACTTC. This codes for CASTGTVNSYEQYF.

The V and J genes are TRBV11-2 and TRBJ2-1; a weak D match, TRBD2 (6 bases). Looked up from germline, CDR1 is SGHAT and CDR2 is FQNNGV. Deletions cut 3 bases from V and 9 bases from J, with 6 bases between. This CDR3 region has 11 residues. DNA for the CDR3: TGTGCCAGCAGCTTCGGGAGTGAGCAGTTCTTC. Amino acid sequence: CASSFGSEQFF.

This clone was observed a single time. The J gene is TRBJ2-7, the V gene TRBV19, with 10 bases identical to TRBD2. The CDR3 runs 16 residues. Germline-derived CDR1 and CDR2 are LNHDA and SQIVND (reference sequence). Trimming at V came to 4 bases and at J to 3 bases, leaving 9 bases not matched to a gene. The CDR3 DNA follows: TGTGCCAGTAGTAGTTTCGAACAGCGGGAGGGCTACGAGCAGTACTTC. Encoded protein: CASSSFEQREGYEQYF.

The chain couples TRBV7-8 to TRBJ1-4, with D uncertain. This CDR3 is built from 15 residues. CDR1 and CDR2 from the germline V gene are SGHVS and FQNEAQ. With 1 base removed from V and 3 bases from J, the gap between germline ends came to 9 bases. The CDR3 reads CASSLGGPANEKLFF. For the CDR3, the DNA is TGTGCCAGCAGCTTAGGAGGGCCGGCTAATGAAAAACTGTTTTTT.